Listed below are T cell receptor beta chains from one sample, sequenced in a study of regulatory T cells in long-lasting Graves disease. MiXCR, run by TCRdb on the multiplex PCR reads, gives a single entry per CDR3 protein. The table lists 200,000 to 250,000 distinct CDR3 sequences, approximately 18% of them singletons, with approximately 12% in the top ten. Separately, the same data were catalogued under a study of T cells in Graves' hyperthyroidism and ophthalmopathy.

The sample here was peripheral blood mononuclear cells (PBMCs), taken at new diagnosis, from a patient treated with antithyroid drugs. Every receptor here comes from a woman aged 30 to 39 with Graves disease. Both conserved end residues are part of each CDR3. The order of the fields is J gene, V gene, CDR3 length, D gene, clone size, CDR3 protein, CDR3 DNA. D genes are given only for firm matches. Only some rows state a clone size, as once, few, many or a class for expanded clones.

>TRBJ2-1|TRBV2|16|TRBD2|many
CASTPLLADSYNEQFF
TGTGCCAGCACCCCCCTCCTAGCGGACTCCTACAATGAGCAGTTCTTC
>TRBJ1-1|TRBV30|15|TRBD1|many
CAWSGGTGRRAEAFF
TGTGCCTGGAGTGGGGGGACAGGGAGGAGGGCTGAAGCTTTCTTT
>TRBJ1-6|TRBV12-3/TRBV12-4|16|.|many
CASSLAQAGTYSPLHF
TGTGCCAGCAGTTTAGCTCAAGCAGGGACTTATTCACCCCTCCACTTT
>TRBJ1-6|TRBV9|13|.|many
CASSVSFESPLHF
TGTGCCAGCAGCGTGTCCTTTGAGTCACCCCTCCACTTT
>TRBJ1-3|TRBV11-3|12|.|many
CASSATENTIYF
TGTGCCAGCAGCGCGACAGAAAACACCATATATTTT
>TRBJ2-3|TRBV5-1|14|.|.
CASSLERTTDTQYF
TGCGCCAGCAGCTTGGAGAGAACTACAGATACGCAGTATTTT
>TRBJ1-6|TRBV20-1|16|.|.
CSAREGGSSYNSPLHF
TGCAGTGCTAGAGAGGGGGGGAGCTCCTATAATTCACCCCTCCACTTT
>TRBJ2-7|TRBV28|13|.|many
CASRAPGAYEQYF
TGTGCCAGTCGCGCCCCGGGAGCTTACGAGCAGTACTTC
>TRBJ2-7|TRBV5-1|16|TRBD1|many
CASSLRDRVSSYEQYF
TGCGCCAGCAGCCTCCGGGACAGGGTCAGCTCCTACGAGCAGTACTTC
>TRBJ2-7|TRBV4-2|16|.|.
CASSQAGGGGNYEQYF
TGTGCCAGCAGCCAAGCGGGGGGAGGGGGGAACTACGAGCAGTACTTC
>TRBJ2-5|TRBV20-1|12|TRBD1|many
CSAERGQETQYF
TGCAGTGCCGAGAGGGGGCAGGAGACCCAGTACTTC
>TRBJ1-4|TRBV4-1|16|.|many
CASSQVPGRGFEKLFF
TGCGCCAGCAGCCAAGTCCCGGGCAGGGGATTCGAAAAACTGTTTTTT
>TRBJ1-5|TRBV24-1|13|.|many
CATSDSGAQPQHF
TGTGCCACCAGTGATTCAGGGGCGCAGCCCCAGCATTTT
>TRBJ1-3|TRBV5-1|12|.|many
CASQGSGNTIYF
TGCGCCAGCCAGGGGTCGGGAAACACCATATATTTT
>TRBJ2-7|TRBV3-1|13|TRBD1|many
CASSPGQLGEQYF
TGTGCCAGCAGCCCGGGACAGTTGGGCGAGCAGTACTTC
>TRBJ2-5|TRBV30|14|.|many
CAWRVVGQDFAQYF
TGTGCCTGGAGGGTGGTGGGGCAGGACTTTGCCCAGTACTTC
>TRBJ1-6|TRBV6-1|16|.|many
CASRVQGSHPNSPLHF
TGTGCCAGCAGGGTTCAGGGGAGCCATCCTAATTCACCCCTCCACTTT
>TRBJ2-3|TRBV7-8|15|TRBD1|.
CASTSSRGLVDTQYF
TGTGCCAGCACTTCGAGCAGGGGGCTGGTAGATACGCAGTATTTT
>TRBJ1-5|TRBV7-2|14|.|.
CASSLGGGYQPQHF
TGTGCCAGCAGCTTAGGAGGGGGGTATCAGCCCCAGCATTTT
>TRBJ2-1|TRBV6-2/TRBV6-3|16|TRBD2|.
CASSIAGGSGYNEQFF
TGTGCCAGCAGCATAGCGGGAGGGTCGGGCTACAATGAGCAGTTCTTC
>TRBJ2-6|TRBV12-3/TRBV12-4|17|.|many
CASSLKVGDSGANVLTF
TGTGCCAGCAGTTTGAAGGTTGGGGACTCTGGGGCCAACGTCCTGACTTTC
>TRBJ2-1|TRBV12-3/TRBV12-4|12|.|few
CASSLRRGEQFF
TGTGCCAGCAGTTTAAGACGAGGTGAGCAGTTCTTC
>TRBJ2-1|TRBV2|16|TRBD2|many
CASRLSTSGRSNEQFF
TGTGCCAGCAGGCTCAGCACTAGCGGGAGGAGCAATGAGCAGTTCTTC
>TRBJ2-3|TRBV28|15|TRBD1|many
CASTPLDRGQDTQYF
TGTGCCAGCACCCCCCTTGACAGGGGTCAAGATACGCAGTATTTT
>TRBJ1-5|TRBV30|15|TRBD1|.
CAWSSGTGNSQPQHF
TGTGCCTGGAGTTCTGGGACAGGGAATAGTCAGCCCCAGCATTTT
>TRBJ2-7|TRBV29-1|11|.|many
CSVRAGVEQYF
TGCAGCGTCCGGGCCGGCGTCGAGCAGTACTTC
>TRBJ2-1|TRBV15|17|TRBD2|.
CATSRDHGLGVSNEQFF
TGTGCCACCAGCAGAGATCATGGACTAGGGGTGTCCAATGAGCAGTTCTTC
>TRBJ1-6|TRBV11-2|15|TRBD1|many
CASSLAGQGVSPLHF
TGTGCCAGCAGCTTAGCGGGACAGGGGGTTTCACCCCTCCACTTT
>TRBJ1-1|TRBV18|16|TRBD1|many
CASSQTLDRESTEAFF
TGTGCCAGCTCACAGACCCTCGACAGGGAGTCCACTGAAGCTTTCTTT
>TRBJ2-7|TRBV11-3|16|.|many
CASSLPPSASSYEQYF
TGTGCCAGCAGCTTACCCCCTAGCGCCAGCTCCTACGAGCAGTACTTC
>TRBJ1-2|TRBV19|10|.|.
CASQGYGYTF
TGTGCCAGTCAGGGGTATGGCTACACCTTC
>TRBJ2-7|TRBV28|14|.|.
CASRGGRVLGEQYF
TGTGCCAGCAGAGGAGGCAGGGTACTGGGCGAGCAGTACTTC
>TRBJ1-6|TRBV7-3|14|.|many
CASSLAGINSPLHF
TGTGCCAGCAGCTTGGCAGGGATAAATTCACCCCTCCACTTT
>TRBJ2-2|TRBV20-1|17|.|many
CSARVQRGRAYTGELFF
TGCAGTGCTAGAGTTCAAAGGGGGAGGGCGTACACCGGGGAGCTGTTTTTT
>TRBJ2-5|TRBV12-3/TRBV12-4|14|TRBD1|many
CASSLDRGQETQYF
TGTGCCAGCAGTTTGGACAGGGGCCAAGAGACCCAGTACTTC
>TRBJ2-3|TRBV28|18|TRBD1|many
CASSLPSRQGIFTDTQYF
TGTGCCAGCAGTTTACCCTCCCGACAGGGGATATTCACAGATACGCAGTATTTT
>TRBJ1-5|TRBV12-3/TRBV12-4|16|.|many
CASSLAHPAGNQPQHF
TGTGCCAGCAGTTTAGCCCATCCCGCCGGCAATCAGCCCCAGCATTTT
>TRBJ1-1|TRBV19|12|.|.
CASSIWIGEAFF
TGTGCCAGTAGTATATGGATTGGCGAAGCTTTCTTT
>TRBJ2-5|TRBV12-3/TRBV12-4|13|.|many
CASSDSGQETQYF
TGTGCCAGCAGTGACAGCGGCCAAGAGACCCAGTACTTC
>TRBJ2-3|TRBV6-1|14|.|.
CASKSSGGTDTQYF
TGTGCCAGCAAGAGCTCCGGGGGCACAGATACGCAGTATTTT
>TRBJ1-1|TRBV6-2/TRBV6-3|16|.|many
CASSYSIVPPNTEAFF
TGTGCCAGCAGTTACTCGATAGTACCGCCGAACACTGAAGCTTTCTTT
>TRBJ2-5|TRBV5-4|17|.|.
CASWDLMLEDRQETQYF
TGTGCCAGCTGGGATTTAATGTTGGAAGACAGGCAAGAGACCCAGTACTTC
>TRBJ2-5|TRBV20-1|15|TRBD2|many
CSTVTPGLAGETQYF
TGCAGTACCGTGACCCCGGGACTAGCCGGCGAGACCCAGTACTTC
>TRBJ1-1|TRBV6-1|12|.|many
CASSEGSPRAFF
TGTGCCAGCAGTGAAGGTAGCCCGAGAGCTTTCTTT
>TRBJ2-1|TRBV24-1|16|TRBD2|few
CATSDPGLAGGYEQFF
TGTGCCACCAGTGATCCGGGACTAGCGGGAGGGTATGAGCAGTTCTTC
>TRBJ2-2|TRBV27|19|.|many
CASVKGGPGQSKFTGELFF
TGTGCCAGCGTAAAAGGGGGACCGGGACAATCGAAATTTACCGGGGAGCTGTTTTTT
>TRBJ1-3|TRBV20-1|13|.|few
CSARDRAGNTIYF
TGCAGTGCTAGAGATAGGGCTGGAAACACCATATATTTT
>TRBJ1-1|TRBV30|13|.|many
CAWRGRRNTEAFF
TGTGCCTGGAGAGGCAGGAGGAACACTGAAGCTTTCTTT
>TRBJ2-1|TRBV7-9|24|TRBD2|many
CASSRAVGRLAGLAGTSSYNEQFF
TGTGCCAGCAGCAGAGCGGTGGGCAGGCTAGCGGGACTAGCGGGAACCAGCTCCTACAATGAGCAGTTCTTC
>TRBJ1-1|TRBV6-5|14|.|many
CASSYSSLRTEAFF
TGTGCCAGCAGTTACTCGAGTTTACGGACTGAAGCTTTCTTT